This TCR beta chain was sequenced in a study of blood T cells in healthy people across ages. Broader study findings: In older individuals, TCR beta diversity per million T cells was lower, falling roughly linearly with age.

The authors ran a second PCR of about 7 to 11 cycles using a sample-barcoded 5' primer and a J-beta primer mix. All samples gave at least 3 million CDR3-containing paired-end reads. TCRdb re-called the 5' RACE reads through MiXCR, storing one row per CDR3 protein. This sample carries approximately 580,000 distinct CDR3 sequences, about 25% of them seen once, and the ten largest clones take roughly 10%. Germline CDR1 SGHVS, CDR2 FNYEAQ. Trimming left V 4 bases short and J 2 bases short, with 18 bases between. CDR3 length: 16 residues. This clonotype was picked up a small number of times. Its cognate antigen is unknown. This sample also appeared in a second study, on T cells of mothers and their children. As that study records: Persisting microchimeric T cell clones went undetected.

The sample comprised blood. The sequence was collected from a boy between 10 and 17 years old in good health. This chain links TRBV7-6 with TRBJ2-7; TRBD2 might be the D (6 bases). CDR3 residues: CASSSSGVRAPYEQYF. The CDR3 bases are TGTGCCAGCAGCTCCTCGGGGGTAAGGGCCCCCTACGAGCAGTACTTC.